This TCR beta chain is from a study of OX40 agonist ivuxolimab in advanced cancers. Trimming stripped 4 bases from V and 4 bases from J, with 8 bases between. The CDR3 has 13 residues. Germline V lookup: CDR1 MNHEY, CDR2 SVGAGI. Clones were read by immunoSEQ multiplex PCR, and TCRdb kept only the in-frame ones, dropping some. The data show roughly 67,000 clones, over 75% seen once. The sequences come from CD4+ or CD8+ T cells sorted from blood, collected in a trial of the OX40 agonist ivuxolimab. The TCR was taken from an adult with an advanced solid tumor such as melanoma, head and neck, liver or kidney cancer. The chain uses TRBV6-5 and TRBJ2-4, with TRBD1 as a possible D gene (5 bases). CDR3 sequence reads: CASSSAGKNIQYF. CDR3 DNA: TGTGCCAGCAGTTCGGCAGGGAAAAACATTCAGTACTTC.